The entry below gives a single T cell receptor beta chain sequence along with its context. Trimming took 6 bases from V and 0 from J, leaving 11 bases between them. This CDR3 spans 14 amino acids. Per the germline V gene, CDR1 is MDHEN and CDR2 is SYDVKM. The data originate from a study of shared T cell receptors in the human thymus. The protocol was immunoSEQ multiplex PCR, while the TCRdb copy is restricted to in-frame clones and leaves out a portion. This sample has approximately 760,000 clones, with over 75% found just once. This same sample was also taken into another study, of human thymus T cells. That work contributes: Corrective cardiac operations yielded the resected thymus tissue. Biased V and J segment usage appeared in thymus and peripheral blood.

This chain connects TRBV28 to TRBJ1-1, with a possible D match to TRBD1 (5 bases). This receptor was taken from a girl less than two years old with a congenital heart defect. The material sequenced was thymocytes. In nucleotides, the CDR3 is TGTGCCAGCAGGGGGGGGAAAATGAACACTGAAGCTTTCTTT. Protein sequence: CASRGGKMNTEAFF.